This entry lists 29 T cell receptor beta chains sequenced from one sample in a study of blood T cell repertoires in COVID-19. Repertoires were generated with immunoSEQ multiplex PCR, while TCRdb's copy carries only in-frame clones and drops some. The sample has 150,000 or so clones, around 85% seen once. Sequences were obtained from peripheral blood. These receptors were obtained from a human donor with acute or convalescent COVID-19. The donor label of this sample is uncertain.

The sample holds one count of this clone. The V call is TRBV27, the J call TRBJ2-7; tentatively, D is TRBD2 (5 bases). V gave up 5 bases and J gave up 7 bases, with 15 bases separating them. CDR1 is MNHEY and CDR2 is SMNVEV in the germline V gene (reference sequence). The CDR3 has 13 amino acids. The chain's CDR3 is CASSTATPGEQYF. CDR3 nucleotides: TGTGCCAGCAGTACCGCAACCCCGGGGGAGCAGTACTTC.

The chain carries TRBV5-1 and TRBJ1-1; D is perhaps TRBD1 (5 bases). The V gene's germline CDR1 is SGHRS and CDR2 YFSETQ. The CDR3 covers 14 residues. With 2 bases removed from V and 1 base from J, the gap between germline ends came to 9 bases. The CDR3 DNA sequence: TGCGCCAGCAGCTTAGACGGACAGAACACTGAAGCTTTCTTT. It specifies CASSLDGQNTEAFF.

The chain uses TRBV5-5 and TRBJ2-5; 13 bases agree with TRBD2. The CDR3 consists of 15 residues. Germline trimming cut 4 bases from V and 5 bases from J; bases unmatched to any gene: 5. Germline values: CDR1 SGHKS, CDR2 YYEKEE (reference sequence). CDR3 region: CASSPGLAGAETQYF. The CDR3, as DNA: TGTGCCAGCAGCCCAGGACTAGCGGGGGCGGAGACCCAGTACTTC.

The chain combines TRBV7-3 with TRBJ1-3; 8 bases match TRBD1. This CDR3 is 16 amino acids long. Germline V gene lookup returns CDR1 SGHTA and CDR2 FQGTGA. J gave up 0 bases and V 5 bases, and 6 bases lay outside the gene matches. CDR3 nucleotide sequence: TGTGCCAGCAGCCAGGGGGCAGCAGGCTCTGGAAACACCATATATTTT. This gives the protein CASSQGAAGSGNTIYF.

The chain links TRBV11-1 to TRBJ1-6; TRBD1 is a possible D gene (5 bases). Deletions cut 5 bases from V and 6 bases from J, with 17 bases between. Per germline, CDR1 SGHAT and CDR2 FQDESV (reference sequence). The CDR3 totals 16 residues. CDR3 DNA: TGTGCCAGCAGCCTCTCCCGGGGGACGTCTAATTCACCCCTCCACTTT. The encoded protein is CASSLSRGTSNSPLHF.

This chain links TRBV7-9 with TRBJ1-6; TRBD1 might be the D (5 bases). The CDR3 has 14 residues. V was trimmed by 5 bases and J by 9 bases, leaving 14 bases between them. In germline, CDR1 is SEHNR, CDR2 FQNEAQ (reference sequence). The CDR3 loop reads CASSRDPDSSPLHF. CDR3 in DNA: TGTGCCAGCAGCCGCGATCCTGACAGTTCACCCCTCCACTTT.

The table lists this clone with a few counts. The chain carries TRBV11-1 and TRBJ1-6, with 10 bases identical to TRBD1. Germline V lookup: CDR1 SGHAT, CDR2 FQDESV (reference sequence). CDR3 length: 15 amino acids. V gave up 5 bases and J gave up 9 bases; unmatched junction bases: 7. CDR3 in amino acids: CASSRDRGVGSPLHF. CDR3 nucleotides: TGTGCCAGCAGCCGGGACAGGGGAGTGGGTTCACCCCTCCACTTT.

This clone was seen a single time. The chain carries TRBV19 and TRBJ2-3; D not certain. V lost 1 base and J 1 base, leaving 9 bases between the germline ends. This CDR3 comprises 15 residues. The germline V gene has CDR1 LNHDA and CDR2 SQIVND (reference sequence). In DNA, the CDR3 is TGTGCCAGTAGTATAGGGGCAGGCGGCACAGATACGCAGTATTTT. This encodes CASSIGAGGTDTQYF.

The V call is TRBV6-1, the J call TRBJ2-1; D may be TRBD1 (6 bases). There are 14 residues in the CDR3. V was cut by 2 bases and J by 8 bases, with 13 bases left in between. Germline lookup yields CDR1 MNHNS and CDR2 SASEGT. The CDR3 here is CASSEQTGYDEQFF. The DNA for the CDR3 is TGTGCCAGCAGTGAACAAACAGGGTATGATGAGCAGTTCTTC.

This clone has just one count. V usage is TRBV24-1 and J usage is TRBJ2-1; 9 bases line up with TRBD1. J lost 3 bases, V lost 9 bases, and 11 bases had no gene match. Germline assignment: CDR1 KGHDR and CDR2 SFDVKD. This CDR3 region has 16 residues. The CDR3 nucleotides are TGTGCCACCCGGTCTCGCGAGGACAGGGGCTACAATGAGCAGTTCTTC. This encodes CATRSREDRGYNEQFF.

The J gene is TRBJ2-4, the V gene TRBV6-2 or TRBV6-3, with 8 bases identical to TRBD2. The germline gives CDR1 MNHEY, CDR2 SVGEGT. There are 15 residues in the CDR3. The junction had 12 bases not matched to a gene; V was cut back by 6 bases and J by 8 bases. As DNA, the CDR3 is TGTGCCAGCAGCGACGGACGGGGGGGCGGATACATTCAGTACTTC. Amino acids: CASSDGRGGGYIQYF.

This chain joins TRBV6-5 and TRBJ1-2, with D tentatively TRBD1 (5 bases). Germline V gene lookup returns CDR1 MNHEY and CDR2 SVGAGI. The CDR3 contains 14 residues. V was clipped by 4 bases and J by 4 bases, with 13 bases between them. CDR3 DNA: TGTGCCAGCAGTTCGGGGGAATCCTTCTATGGCTACACCTTC. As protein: CASSSGESFYGYTF.

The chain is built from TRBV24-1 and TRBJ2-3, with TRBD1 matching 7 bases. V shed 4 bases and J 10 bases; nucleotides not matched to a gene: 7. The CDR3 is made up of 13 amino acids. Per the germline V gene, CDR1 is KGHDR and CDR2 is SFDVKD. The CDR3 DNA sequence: TGTGCCACCAGTGACGACGACAGGGATGCGCAGTATTTT. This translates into CATSDDDRDAQYF.

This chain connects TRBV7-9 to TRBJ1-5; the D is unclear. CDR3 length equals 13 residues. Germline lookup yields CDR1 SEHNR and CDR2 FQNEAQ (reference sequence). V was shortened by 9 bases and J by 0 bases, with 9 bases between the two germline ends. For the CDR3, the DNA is TGTGCCAGTTCCGCGTTTAGCAATCAGCCCCAGCATTTT. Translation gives CASSAFSNQPQHF.

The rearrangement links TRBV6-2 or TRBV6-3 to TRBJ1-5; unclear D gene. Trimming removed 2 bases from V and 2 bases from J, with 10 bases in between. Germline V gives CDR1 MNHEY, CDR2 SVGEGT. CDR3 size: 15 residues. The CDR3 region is CASSYREGGNQPQHF. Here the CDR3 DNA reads TGTGCCAGCAGTTACCGGGAGGGTGGCAATCAGCCCCAGCATTTT.

Here the CDR3 reads CSAPGRGGYTF. DNA for the CDR3: TGCAGTGCTCCAGGTCGTGGTGGCTACACCTTC. This sequence joins TRBV20-1 and TRBJ1-2, with D unresolved. From germline, CDR1 is DFQATT and CDR2 SNEGSKA (reference sequence). CDR3 length: 11 amino acids. Trimming took off 5 bases at V and 7 bases at J, with 11 bases between the two ends.

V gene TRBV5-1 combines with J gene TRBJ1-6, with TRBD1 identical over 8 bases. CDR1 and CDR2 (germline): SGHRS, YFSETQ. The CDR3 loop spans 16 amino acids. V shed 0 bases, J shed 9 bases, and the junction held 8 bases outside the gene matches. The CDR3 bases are TGCGCCAGCAGCTTGGATGACAGGGGAAGGGGTTCACCCCTCCACTTT. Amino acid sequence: CASSLDDRGRGSPLHF.

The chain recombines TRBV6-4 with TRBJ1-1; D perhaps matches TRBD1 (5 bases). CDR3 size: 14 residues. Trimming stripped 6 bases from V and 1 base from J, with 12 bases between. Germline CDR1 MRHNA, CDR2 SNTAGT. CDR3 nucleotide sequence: TGTGCCAGCAGGCGTTCGACAGCGAACACTGAAGCTTTCTTT. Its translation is CASRRSTANTEAFF.

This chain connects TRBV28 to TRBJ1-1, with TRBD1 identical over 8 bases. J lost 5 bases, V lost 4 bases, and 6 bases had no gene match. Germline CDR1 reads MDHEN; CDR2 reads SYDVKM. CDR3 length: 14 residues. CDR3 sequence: CASSSDRVGTEAFF. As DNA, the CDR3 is TGTGCCAGCAGTTCGGACAGGGTGGGGACTGAAGCTTTCTTT.

The CDR3 sequence is CASSPGGGGNYGYTF. The CDR3 nucleotides are TGTGCCAGCTCACCAGGGGGAGGCGGGAACTATGGCTACACCTTC. This rearrangement joins TRBV18 to TRBJ1-2; tentative D call: TRBD1 (5 bases). Germline V CDR1 and CDR2: KGHSH, LQKENI. V was shortened by 2 bases and J by 2 bases, with 12 bases between the two germline ends. The CDR3 is 15 residues long.

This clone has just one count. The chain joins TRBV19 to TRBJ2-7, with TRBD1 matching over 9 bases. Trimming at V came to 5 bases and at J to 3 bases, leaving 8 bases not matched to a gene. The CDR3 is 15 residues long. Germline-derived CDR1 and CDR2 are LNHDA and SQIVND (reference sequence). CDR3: CASSLYRDRDYEQYF. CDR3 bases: TGTGCCAGTAGTTTGTACCGGGACAGGGACTACGAGCAGTACTTC.

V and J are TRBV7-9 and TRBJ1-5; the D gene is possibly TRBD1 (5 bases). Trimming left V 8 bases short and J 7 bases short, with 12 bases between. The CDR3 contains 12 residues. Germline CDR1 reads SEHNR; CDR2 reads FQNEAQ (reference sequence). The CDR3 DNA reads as TGTGCCAGCCGAGGAGGGGACCAGCCCCAGCATTTT. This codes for CASRGGDQPQHF.

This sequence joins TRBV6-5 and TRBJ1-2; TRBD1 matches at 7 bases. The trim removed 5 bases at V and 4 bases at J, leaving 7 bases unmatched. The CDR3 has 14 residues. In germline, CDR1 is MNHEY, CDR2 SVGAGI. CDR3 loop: CASSPLAGGYGYTF. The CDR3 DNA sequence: TGTGCCAGCAGTCCCCTCGCAGGGGGCTATGGCTACACCTTC.

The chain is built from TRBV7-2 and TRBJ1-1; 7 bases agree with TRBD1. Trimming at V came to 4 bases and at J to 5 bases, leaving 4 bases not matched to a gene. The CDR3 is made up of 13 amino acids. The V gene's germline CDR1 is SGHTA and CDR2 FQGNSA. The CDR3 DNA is TGTGCCAGCAGCTACAGGGGCGGAACTGAAGCTTTCTTT. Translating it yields CASSYRGGTEAFF.

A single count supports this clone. CDR3 DNA sequence: TGTGCCAGCAGTTCCGGACAGGGCTATAATTCACCCCTCCACTTT. The encoded protein is CASSSGQGYNSPLHF. The chain has TRBV6-2 or TRBV6-3 and TRBJ1-6, with TRBD1 matching over 8 bases. Germline CDR1 reads MNHEY; CDR2 reads SVGEGT. The V gene end was trimmed by 4 bases and the J gene end by 3 bases; junction bases not matched to a gene: 2. The CDR3 extends over 15 amino acids.

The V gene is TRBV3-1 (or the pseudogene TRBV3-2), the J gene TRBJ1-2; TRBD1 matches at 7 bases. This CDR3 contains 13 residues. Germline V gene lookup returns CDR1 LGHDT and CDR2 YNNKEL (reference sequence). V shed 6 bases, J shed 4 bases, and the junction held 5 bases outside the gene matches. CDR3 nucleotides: TGTGCCAGCAGGAAGGGACAGAGCTATGGCTACACCTTC. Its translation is CASRKGQSYGYTF.

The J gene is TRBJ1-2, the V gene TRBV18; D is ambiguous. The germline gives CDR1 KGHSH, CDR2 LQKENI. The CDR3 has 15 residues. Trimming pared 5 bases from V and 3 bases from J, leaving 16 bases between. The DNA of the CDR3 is TGTGCCAGCTCAGAAAGCCGATCCACCTACTATGGCTACACCTTC. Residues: CASSESRSTYYGYTF.

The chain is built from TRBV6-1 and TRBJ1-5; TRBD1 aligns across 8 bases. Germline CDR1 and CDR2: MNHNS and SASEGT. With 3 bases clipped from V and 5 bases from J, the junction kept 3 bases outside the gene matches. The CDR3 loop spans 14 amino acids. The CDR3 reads CASSDRGRHQPQHF. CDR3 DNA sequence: TGTGCCAGCAGTGACAGGGGGCGGCATCAGCCCCAGCATTTT.

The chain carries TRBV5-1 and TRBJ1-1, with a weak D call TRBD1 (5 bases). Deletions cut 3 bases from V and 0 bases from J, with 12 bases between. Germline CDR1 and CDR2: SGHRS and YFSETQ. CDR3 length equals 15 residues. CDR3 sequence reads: CASSWGGSLNTEAFF. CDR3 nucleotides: TGCGCCAGCAGCTGGGGGGGTTCCCTGAACACTGAAGCTTTCTTT.